Detailed here is one T cell receptor (beta chain). What this receptor recognizes is not known. Per-nucleotide qualities are absent, and no much larger clonotype sits a single base away. The sample originates from a study of CD8+CD57+ T cells in acquired aplastic anemia (dated by TCRdb to 2016 to 2019). Notes on the research overall: Extracted DNA from sorted CD4+ and CD8+ cells averaged around 3.3 ug, ranging from about 0.17 to 30 ug. A CD8+CD57+ expansion meant a frequency higher than the mean frequency seen in healthy subjects.

Expansion of CD8+CD57+ cells had been shown by flow cytometry in the patients chosen for sequencing. Severe acquired aplastic anemia was diagnosed in all patients according to International Study of Aplastic Anemia and Agranulocytosis and Camitta criteria. Patients had received no therapy at the time of blood sampling. TCR repertoires of sorted CD4+ and CD8+ blood T cells from severe aplastic anemia patients and healthy subjects were deep-sequenced in the study. Patients were enrolled under clinicaltrials.gov protocols 00001620, 01623167, 00001397, 00071045, 00081523 and 00961064 in the USA. Ficoll-Paque density gradient centrifugation was used to isolate peripheral blood mononuclear cells. Before DNA was extracted, CD4+ and CD8+ T cells were sorted using either FACS or magnetic beads. TCR beta VDJ combination and CDR3 sequence profiling used genomic DNA as the template. An Illumina HiSeq 2000 was the platform used for TCR repertoire sequencing. In the source study's methods: Repertoires were assessed using TRBV/TRBJ rearrangement plots, CDR3 size and DJ length profiles, and Simpson's diversity index. The most abundant DNA sequence in the deep sequencing data was taken as the immunodominant clone. CDR3 amino acid sequences were screened for sharing across subjects and compared with published repertoires and the VDJdb database. The raw public reads went through TCRdb reprocessing: fastp at Q25, MiXCR clone calling, in-frame beta chains kept. Each entry is one CDR3 protein sequence, shown with its most common DNA and genes. TCRdb, not the authors, supplied the V and J calls. The sample profile shows about 290,000 distinct CDR3 sequences; 56% of them were found once. Roughly 1.2% of the sample comes from the top ten.

Broad study findings and their caveats: No significant difference in CD8+ Simpson's diversity was found between patients and healthy controls (P=0.060). About 30 CD8+ CDR3 sequences were found in both patients and controls but appeared to be highly expressed in patients and within the immunodominant clones of the patients.

Sequencing used sorted CD4+, CD8+, or CD8+CD57+ T cells (not recorded which) from PBMCs. This receptor was taken from a human donor with aplastic anemia.

The CDR3 loop reads CASSLRGSEQYF. The DNA sequence reads TGTGCCAGCAGCCTAAGAGGTAGCGAGCAGTACTTC. The V and J genes are TRBV7-9 and TRBJ2-7; the D gene is not confidently resolved. For CDR1 and CDR2, the germline V gene (reference sequence) lists SEHNR and FQNEAQ. Inclusive of the bounding cysteine and phenylalanine, the CDR3 is 12 residues long. Kept here is only the CDR3 DNA, which spans 36 bases and is read in frame from base 1. V is cut by 5 bases and J by 6 bases, and the space between the germline ends is 11 bases. When the CDR3 is completed using the reference TRBV7-9 and TRBJ2-7 genes on either side, the full variable domain is DTGVSQNPRHKITKRGQNVTFRCDPISEHNRLYWYRQTLGQGPEFLTYFQNEAQLEKSRLLSDRFSAERPKGSFSTLEIQRTEQGDSAMYLCASSLRGSEQYFGPGTRLTVT.